This T cell receptor (beta chain) was documented in a study of T cells after yellow fever vaccination. On the study more broadly: It was SMART-Seq v4 Ultra Low Input that prepared the fractions with low cell numbers.

After removal of 3 bases from V and 3 bases from J, the junction contained 2 bases not matched to a gene. This CDR3 has 14 amino acids. Germline loops: CDR1 LGHNA, CDR2 YSLEER. Many counts were recorded for this clonotype. TCRdb reanalysed the 5' RACE reads using MiXCR and keeps one entry per CDR3 protein. The sample consists of about 350,000 distinct CDR3 sequences, 12% of them appearing once. The genes are TRBV4-3 and TRBJ2-5; 9 nucleotides match TRBD1. The starting material was CD4+ T cells sorted from PBMCs, obtained 15 days after the yellow fever booster vaccination. The TCR sequence derives from a man aged 18 to 35 who received the YFV17D yellow fever vaccine. The CDR3 nucleotides read TGCGCCAGCAGCCAGGGACAGGGAAAAGAGACCCAGTACTTC. This encodes CASSQGQGKETQYF.